This TCR beta chain emerged from a study of shared clonotypes between healthy human individuals. Study results and limitations: Non-shared clonotypes displayed generation probabilities falling below those of clonotypes present in all four donors.

Trimming took 2 bases from V and 8 from J, leaving 12 bases between them. CDR3 size: 13 residues. Per the germline V gene, CDR1 is SEHNR and CDR2 is FQNEAQ (reference sequence). Donors included only healthy HIV-negative adults lacking recent acute infections or vaccinations. About this clone itself: The target antigen is unknown.

Every subset's genomic DNA went evenly onto several immunoSEQ plates. Clones were read by immunoSEQ multiplex PCR, and TCRdb kept only the in-frame ones, dropping some. Among about 2 million clones, 85% to 95% were seen once, and the ten largest hold 0.13%. This receptor was identified in a man aged 18 to 30 in good health. Specimen: naive CD4+ T cells sorted from blood. The subset: CD45RA+ positively selected. The chain employs TRBV7-9 and TRBJ1-2, with D hard to call. The CDR3 spells CASSLLEGSGYTF. CDR3 bases: TGTGCCAGCAGCTTATTGGAAGGGTCGGGCTACACCTTC.